This TCR beta chain was retrieved from a study of T-cell memory formation after mild COVID-19. The overall study: The TCR clusters were mostly specific to one donor.

V lost 5 bases and J lost 5, with 4 bases in between. The germline V gene encodes CDR1 SGHVS and CDR2 FNYEAQ. The CDR3 spans 11 residues. This clonotype showed up many times. Its antigen is as yet unknown. TCRdb passed the 5' RACE reads through MiXCR, listing each CDR3 protein once. Among nearly 200,000 distinct CDR3 sequences listed, around 19% were seen once. Whole-study findings and limits: While clones contracting from day 15 to 85 were balanced between CD4 and CD8, later expanders leaned CD4+. For second-wave clones that peaked at day 37, SARS-CoV-2 specificity went unverified. Cross-reactive memory apparently joined, as some responding clones appeared in pre-infection memory.

V is TRBV7-6 and J is TRBJ2-1; D not certain. The source of this sequence is an adult woman who had mild COVID-19 (a few samples of this study predate the infection). Cell type and time point are not known. Sequences were obtained from PBMCs or a T cell subset sorted from them (not recorded which). The CDR3: CASSEDNEQFF. Written as DNA, the CDR3 is TGTGCCAGCAGCGAAGACAATGAGCAGTTCTTC.